The rows below give T cell receptor beta chains drawn from one sample of a study of breast tumors, draining lymph nodes, adjacent tissues. TCRdb recomputed calls from the multiplex PCR reads with MiXCR, one row per CDR3 protein. This sample yields some 250,000 distinct CDR3 sequences, of which around 35% are seen a single time; approximately 3.6% belongs to the top ten. The material sequenced was axillary lymph node tissue. Every receptor here comes from a female donor with breast cancer. Some clones in this sample may be carry-over from other donors' samples. The CDR3 runs from the conserved cysteine through the conserved F or W. The order of the fields is clone size, V gene, J gene, D gene, CDR3 protein, CDR3 DNA. The D gene is left open where the match is weak. Clone size is shown for a subset of rows, as once, few, many or a class of expanded clone.

>many|TRBV6-5|TRBJ1-2|-
CASRSLGQGRGYTF
TGTGCCAGCAGGTCACTGGGGCAGGGACGTGGCTACACCTTC
>-|TRBV6-2/TRBV6-3|TRBJ2-3|-
CASSYSSGLADTQYF
TGTGCCAGCAGTTACTCGAGCGGTTTAGCAGATACGCAGTATTTT
>once|TRBV5-8|TRBJ2-1|TRBD2
CASSSAGTSGSPQFF
TGTGCCAGCAGCTCGGCCGGGACTAGCGGGAGCCCGCAGTTCTTC
>many|TRBV20-1|TRBJ2-5|-
CSASLIEGETQYF
TGCAGTGCTTCCCTTATTGAGGGAGAGACCCAGTACTTC
>-|TRBV4-2|TRBJ1-3|TRBD1
CASSQEGTAGNTIYF
TGTGCCAGCAGCCAAGAAGGGACAGCTGGAAACACCATATATTTT
>many|TRBV12-3/TRBV12-4|TRBJ2-7|TRBD1
CARQDRGTGYEQYF
TGTGCCAGACAGGACAGGGGTACAGGATACGAGCAGTACTTC
>many|TRBV10-3|TRBJ2-1|TRBD2
CAISDPQRGVGNEQFF
TGTGCCATCAGTGATCCCCAGCGGGGGGTGGGCAATGAGCAGTTCTTC
>-|TRBV10-1|TRBJ1-3|-
CASSEPTANSGNTIYF
TGCGCCAGCAGTGAGCCGACGGCAAATTCTGGAAACACCATATATTTT
>-|TRBV11-2|TRBJ2-6|TRBD1
CASSLAGTALTF
TGTGCCAGCAGCTTAGCTGGGACAGCCCTGACTTTC
>many|TRBV20-1|TRBJ2-3|TRBD2
CSAYLSGGATDTQYF
TGCAGTGCTTATCTAAGCGGGGGGGCTACAGATACGCAGTATTTT
>many|TRBV5-1|TRBJ2-2|-
CASSLGDTGELFF
TGCGCCAGCAGCTTGGGCGACACCGGGGAGCTGTTTTTT
>-|TRBV24-1|TRBJ1-2|-
CATTDNYGYTF
TGTGCCACGACAGATAACTATGGCTACACCTTC
>many|TRBV5-5|TRBJ1-2|-
CASSLMGSYYGYTF
TGTGCCAGCAGCCTGATGGGTAGCTACTATGGCTACACCTTC
>many|TRBV7-2|TRBJ2-7|-
CASSLAGTPMEQYF
TGTGCCAGCAGCTTAGCCGGGACCCCGATGGAGCAGTACTTC
>many|TRBV5-6|TRBJ2-1|-
CASSLLLATNNEQFF
TGTGCCAGCAGCTTGTTGTTGGCGACGAACAATGAGCAGTTCTTC
>many|TRBV19|TRBJ2-5|TRBD1
CASTGTGATQETQYF
TGTGCCAGTACCGGGACAGGGGCTACCCAAGAGACCCAGTACTTC
>once|TRBV6-2/TRBV6-3|TRBJ2-3|-
CASSRRTDTQYF
TGTGCCAGCAGCCGCCGGACAGATACGCAGTATTTT
>once|TRBV2|TRBJ1-4|TRBD1
CACSATGTGDVKLFF
TGTGCCTGCAGTGCTACCGGGACAGGTGACGTAAAACTGTTTTTT
>many|TRBV4-3|TRBJ2-1|-
CASSHGYDEQFF
TGCGCCAGCAGCCATGGGTACGATGAGCAGTTCTTC
>many|TRBV20-1|TRBJ2-1|-
CSARLTPSSYNEQFF
TGCAGTGCTAGACTAACCCCGAGCTCCTACAATGAGCAGTTCTTC
>few|TRBV3-1|TRBJ1-2|-
CASSPTPTHGYTF
TGTGCCAGCAGCCCAACCCCCACACATGGCTACACCTTC
>few|TRBV7-8|TRBJ2-4|TRBD1
CASSLGRQGVQYF
TGTGCCAGCAGCTTAGGTCGGCAGGGGGTTCAGTACTTC
>many|TRBV4-2|TRBJ2-5|TRBD2
CASSQESGGQETQYF
TGTGCCAGCAGCCAAGAAAGCGGGGGACAAGAGACCCAGTACTTC
>-|TRBV5-8|TRBJ2-3|-
CASSNWDSFVSTDTQYF
TGTGCCAGCAGCAACTGGGACTCCTTTGTTAGCACAGATACGCAGTATTTT
>many|TRBV7-9|TRBJ1-5|TRBD1
CASSSGGEGGSQPQHF
TGTGCCAGCAGCTCAGGGGGAGAGGGGGGAAGTCAGCCCCAGCATTTT
>few|TRBV28|TRBJ2-6|-
CASTDFSGANVLTF
TGTGCCAGCACAGACTTCTCTGGGGCCAACGTCCTGACTTTC
>many|TRBV20-1|TRBJ2-5|TRBD2
CSARDHGGRVLETQYF
TGCAGTGCTAGAGATCATGGCGGGAGGGTTCTGGAGACCCAGTACTTC
>many|TRBV7-9|TRBJ2-5|TRBD1
CASSLASTGKYQETQYF
TGTGCCAGCAGCTTAGCGTCGACAGGGAAATACCAAGAGACCCAGTACTTC
>many|TRBV10-3|TRBJ2-1|TRBD2
CAIGGGNSYNEQFF
TGTGCCATCGGGGGGGGGAACTCCTACAATGAGCAGTTCTTC
>many|TRBV18|TRBJ1-6|-
CASSQRDDSPLHF
TGTGCCAGCTCACAGCGGGATGATTCACCCCTCCACTTT
>-|TRBV14|TRBJ2-4|-
CASSPALGLAKNIQYF
TGTGCCAGCAGCCCGGCCCTCGGTTTAGCCAAAAACATTCAGTACTTC
>-|TRBV2|TRBJ1-2|-
CASRWGGGIYGYTF
TGTGCCAGCAGGTGGGGTGGGGGAATCTATGGCTACACCTTC